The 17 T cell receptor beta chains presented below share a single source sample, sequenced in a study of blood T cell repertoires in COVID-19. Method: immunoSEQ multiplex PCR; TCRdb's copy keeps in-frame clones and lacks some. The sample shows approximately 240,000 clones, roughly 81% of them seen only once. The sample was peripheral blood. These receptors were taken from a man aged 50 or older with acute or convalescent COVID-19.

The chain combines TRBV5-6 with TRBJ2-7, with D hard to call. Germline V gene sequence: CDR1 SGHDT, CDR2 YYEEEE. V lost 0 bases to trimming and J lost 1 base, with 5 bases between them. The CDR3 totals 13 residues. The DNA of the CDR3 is TGTGCCAGCAGCTTGGCCCGTTCCTACGAGCAGTACTTC. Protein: CASSLARSYEQYF.

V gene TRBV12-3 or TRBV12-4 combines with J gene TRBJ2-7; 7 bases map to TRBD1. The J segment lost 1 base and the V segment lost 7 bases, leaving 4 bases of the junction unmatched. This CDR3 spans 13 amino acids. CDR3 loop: CASNPGGSYEQYF. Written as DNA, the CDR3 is TGTGCCAGCAACCCAGGGGGATCCTACGAGCAGTACTTC.

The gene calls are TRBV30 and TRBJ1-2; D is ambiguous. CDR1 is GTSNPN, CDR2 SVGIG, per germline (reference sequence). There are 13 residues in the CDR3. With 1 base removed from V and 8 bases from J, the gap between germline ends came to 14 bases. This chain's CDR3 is CAWSAGGGLGYTF. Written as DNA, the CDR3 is TGTGCCTGGAGTGCCGGCGGAGGGTTGGGCTACACCTTC. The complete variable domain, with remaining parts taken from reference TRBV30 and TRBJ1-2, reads SQTIHQWPATLVQPVGSPLSLECTVEGTSNPNLYWYRQAAGRGLQLLFYSVGIGQISSEVPQNLSASRPQDRQFILSSKKLLLSDSGFYLCAWSAGGGLGYTFGSGTRLTVV.

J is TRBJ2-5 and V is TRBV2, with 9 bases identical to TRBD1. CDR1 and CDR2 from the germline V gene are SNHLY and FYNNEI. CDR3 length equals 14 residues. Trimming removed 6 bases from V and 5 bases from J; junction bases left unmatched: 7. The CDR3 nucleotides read TGTGCCAGCAGGAAGGGGACAGGGATGGAGACCCAGTACTTC. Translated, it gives CASRKGTGMETQYF.

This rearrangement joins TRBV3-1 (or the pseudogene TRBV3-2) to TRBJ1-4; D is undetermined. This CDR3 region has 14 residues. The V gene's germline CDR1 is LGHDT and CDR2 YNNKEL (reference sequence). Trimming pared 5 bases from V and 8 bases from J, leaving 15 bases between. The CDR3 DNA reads TGTGCCAGCAGCGTGACGCCGGCCGGGGAAAAACTGTTTTTT. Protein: CASSVTPAGEKLFF.

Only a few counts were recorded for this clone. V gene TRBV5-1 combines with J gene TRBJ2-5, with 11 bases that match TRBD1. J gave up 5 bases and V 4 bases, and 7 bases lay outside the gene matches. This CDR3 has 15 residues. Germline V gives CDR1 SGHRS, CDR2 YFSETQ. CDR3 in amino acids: CASSITGTGGETQYF. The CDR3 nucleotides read TGCGCCAGCAGCATTACCGGGACAGGGGGGGAGACCCAGTACTTC.

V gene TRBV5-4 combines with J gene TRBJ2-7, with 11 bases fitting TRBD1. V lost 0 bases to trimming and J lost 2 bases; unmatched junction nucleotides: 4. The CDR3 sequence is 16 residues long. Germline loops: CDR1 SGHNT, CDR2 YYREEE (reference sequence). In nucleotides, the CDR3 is TGTGCCAGCAGCTTGGCAAGGACAGGGGGCACCTACGAGCAGTACTTC. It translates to CASSLARTGGTYEQYF.

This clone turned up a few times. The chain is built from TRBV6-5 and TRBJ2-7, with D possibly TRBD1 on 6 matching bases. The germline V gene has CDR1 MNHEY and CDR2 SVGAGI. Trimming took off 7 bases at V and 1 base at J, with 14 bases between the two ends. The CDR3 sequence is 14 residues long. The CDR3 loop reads CASTPGHNSYEQYF. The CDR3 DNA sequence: TGTGCCAGCACCCCGGGACACAATTCCTACGAGCAGTACTTC.

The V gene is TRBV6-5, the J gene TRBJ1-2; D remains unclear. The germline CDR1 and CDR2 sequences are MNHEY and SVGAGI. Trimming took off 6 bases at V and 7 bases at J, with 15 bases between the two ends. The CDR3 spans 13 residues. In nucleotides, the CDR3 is TGTGCCAGCAGATCCCCTAGGGAGGGTGGCTACACCTTC. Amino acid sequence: CASRSPREGGYTF.

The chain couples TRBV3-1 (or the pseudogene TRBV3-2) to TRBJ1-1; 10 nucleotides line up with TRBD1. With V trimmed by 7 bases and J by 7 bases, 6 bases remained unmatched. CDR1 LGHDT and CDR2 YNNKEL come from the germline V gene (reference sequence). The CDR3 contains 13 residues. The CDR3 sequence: CASKGQGILEAFF. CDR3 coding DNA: TGTGCCAGCAAGGGACAGGGGATCCTTGAAGCTTTCTTT.

The CDR3 loop reads CSVRTDARYEQYF. CDR3 nucleotide sequence: TGCAGCGTGCGGACAGATGCAAGGTACGAGCAGTACTTC. V usage is TRBV29-1 and J usage is TRBJ2-7; D possibly corresponds to TRBD1 (6 bases). Trimming took 6 bases from V and 4 from J, leaving 16 bases between them. The CDR3 extends over 13 amino acids. Germline values: CDR1 SQVTM, CDR2 ANQGSEA.

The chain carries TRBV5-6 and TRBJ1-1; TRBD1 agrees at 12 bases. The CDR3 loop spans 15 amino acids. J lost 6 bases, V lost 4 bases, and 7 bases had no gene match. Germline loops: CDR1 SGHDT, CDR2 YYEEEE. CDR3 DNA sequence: TGTGCCAGCAGCGCCACGGGACAGGGGGCCGCTGAAGCTTTCTTT. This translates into CASSATGQGAAEAFF.

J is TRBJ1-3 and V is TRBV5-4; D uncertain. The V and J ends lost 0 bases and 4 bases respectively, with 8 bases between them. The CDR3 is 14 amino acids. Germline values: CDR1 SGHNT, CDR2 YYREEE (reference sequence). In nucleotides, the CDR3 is TGTGCCAGCAGCTTGGCCGGGGTAGGAAACACCATATATTTT. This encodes CASSLAGVGNTIYF.

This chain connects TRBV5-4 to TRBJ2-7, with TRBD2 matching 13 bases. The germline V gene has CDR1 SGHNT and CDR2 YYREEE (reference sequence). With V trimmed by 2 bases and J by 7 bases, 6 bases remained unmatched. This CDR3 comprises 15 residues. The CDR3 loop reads CASSFGLAGVGEQYF. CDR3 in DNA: TGTGCCAGCAGCTTTGGACTAGCGGGAGTAGGGGAGCAGTACTTC.

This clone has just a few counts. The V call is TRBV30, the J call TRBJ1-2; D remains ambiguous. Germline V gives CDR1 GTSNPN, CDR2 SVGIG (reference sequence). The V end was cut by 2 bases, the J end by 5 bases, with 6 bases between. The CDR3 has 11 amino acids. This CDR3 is CAWSFGYGYTF. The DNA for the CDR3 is TGTGCCTGGAGTTTCGGTTATGGCTACACCTTC.

In DNA form, the CDR3 reads TGTGCCAGCAGTCGGACAAGCGGGGTGACCTACGAGCAGTACTTC. Translated: CASSRTSGVTYEQYF. The chain recombines TRBV5-4 with TRBJ2-7, with TRBD2 matching over 7 bases. J lost 2 bases, V lost 5 bases, and 10 bases had no gene match. Germline V gene sequence: CDR1 SGHNT, CDR2 YYREEE (reference sequence). This CDR3 is built from 15 residues.

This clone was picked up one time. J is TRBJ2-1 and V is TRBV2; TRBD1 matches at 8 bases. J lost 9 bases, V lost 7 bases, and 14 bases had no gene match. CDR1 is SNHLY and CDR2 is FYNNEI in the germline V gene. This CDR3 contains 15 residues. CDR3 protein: CASKNQGASMGEQFF. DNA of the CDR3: TGTGCCAGCAAGAACCAGGGGGCATCTATGGGTGAGCAGTTCTTC.